The sequence of this TCR beta chain was determined in a study of shared clonotypes between healthy human individuals. TCRdb keeps only in-frame clones here, not all; method: immunoSEQ multiplex PCR. This sample has around 1,100,000 clones, with 60% to 85% found just once. From germline, CDR1 is DFQATT and CDR2 SNEGSKA (reference sequence). The CDR3 covers 11 residues. Unmatched junction bases numbered 3, after V lost 5 bases and J lost 5 bases. The sequence came from a man aged 18-30 years in good health. Some clones in this sample may be carry-over from other donors' samples. Sequencing used memory CD4+ T cells from PBMCs. This sample's subset: CD45RA-negative fraction. V and J are TRBV20-1 and TRBJ2-7; 7 bases fit TRBD2. CDR3 sequence: CSAGRANEQYF. For the CDR3, the DNA is TGCAGTGCTGGGAGGGCCAACGAGCAGTACTTC.